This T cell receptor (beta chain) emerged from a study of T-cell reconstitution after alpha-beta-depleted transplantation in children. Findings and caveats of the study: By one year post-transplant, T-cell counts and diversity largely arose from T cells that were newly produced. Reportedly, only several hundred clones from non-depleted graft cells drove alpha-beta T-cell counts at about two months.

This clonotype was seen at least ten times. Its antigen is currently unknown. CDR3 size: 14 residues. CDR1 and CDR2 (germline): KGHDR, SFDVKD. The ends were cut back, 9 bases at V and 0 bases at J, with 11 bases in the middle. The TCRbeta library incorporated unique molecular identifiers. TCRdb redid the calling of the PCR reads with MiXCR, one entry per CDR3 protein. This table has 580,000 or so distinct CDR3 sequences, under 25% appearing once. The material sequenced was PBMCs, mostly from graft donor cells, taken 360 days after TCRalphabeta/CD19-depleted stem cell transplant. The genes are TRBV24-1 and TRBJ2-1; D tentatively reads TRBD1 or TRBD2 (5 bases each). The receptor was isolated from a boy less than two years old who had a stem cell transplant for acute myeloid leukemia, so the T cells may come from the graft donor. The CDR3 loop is CATGNGASYNEQFF. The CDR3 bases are TGTGCCACCGGTAACGGGGCCTCCTACAATGAGCAGTTCTTC.